This T cell receptor beta chain was documented in a study of OX40 agonist ivuxolimab in advanced cancers. Study overall: Ivuxolimab is a fully human IgG2 antibody that activates OX40 (CD134). Study-wide results and limits: More expanded clones were found, on average, in CD8+ than in CD4+ T cells. Antigen targets of the expanded peripheral T cells went undetermined.

CDR3 length equals 14 residues. Germline V lookup: CDR1 MNHEY, CDR2 SVGAGI. The V gene lost 5 bases and the J gene lost 0 bases, with 9 bases spanning the gap. Only in-frame clones appear in the TCRdb table, and some are missing; sequencing was by immunoSEQ multiplex PCR. This table holds under 85,000 clones, 85% found once. A word on this clone: What it binds is not known.

The origin of this receptor is an adult with an advanced solid tumor such as melanoma, head and neck, liver or kidney cancer. The V and J genes are TRBV6-5 and TRBJ2-3, with TRBD2 as a possible D gene (5 bases). This material consisted of CD4+ or CD8+ T cells sorted from blood, taken in a trial of the OX40 agonist ivuxolimab. The CDR3 coding sequence is TGTGCCAGCAGTCGAGGCGGGAGCACAGATACGCAGTATTTT. Protein: CASSRGGSTDTQYF.